One and the same sample provided the 2 T cell receptor beta chains below, sequenced in a study of blood T cell repertoires in COVID-19. Assay: immunoSEQ multiplex PCR; the TCRdb copy retains only in-frame clones and omits some. This sample carries 130,000 or so clones, 84% of them seen once, and the ten largest clones take around 3.2%. Sequencing was carried out using PBMCs or T cells enriched from blood (not recorded which). These receptor sequences come from a woman between 50 and 59 years old with acute COVID-19.

V usage is TRBV9 and J usage is TRBJ2-1; 11 bases line up with TRBD2. Unmatched junction bases numbered 14, after V lost 1 base and J lost 5 bases. CDR3 length: 19 residues. Per the germline V gene, CDR1 is SGDLS and CDR2 is YYNGEE. The DNA for the CDR3 is TGTGCCAGCAGCGTAAGTTCTAGCGGGAGGTCCCTGCTCCACAATGAGCAGTTCTTC. It is translated as CASSVSSSGRSLLHNEQFF.

The V call is TRBV7-2, the J call TRBJ2-7; 7 bases align to TRBD2. The germline V gene has CDR1 SGHTA and CDR2 FQGNSA. There are 15 residues in the CDR3. V was clipped by 1 base and J by 4 bases; unmatched bases: 7. The CDR3: CASSLGLAVIYEQYF. The CDR3 DNA follows: TGTGCCAGCAGCTTAGGACTAGCAGTGATTTACGAGCAGTACTTC.